This T cell receptor beta chain appears in the sequencing data of a study of blood T cells in healthy people across ages. Together with a sample-barcoded 5' primer, a J-beta primer mix was included in a second PCR lasting about 6 to 11 cycles. TCRdb re-called the 5' RACE reads with MiXCR, one entry per CDR3 protein. The sample has hundreds of thousands of distinct CDR3 sequences; around 43% are singletons. Turning to this clonotype: It may be a read error: a sequence one base away is much more abundant.

This CDR3 region has 17 residues. Germline values: CDR1 SGHAT, CDR2 FQNNGV. With 2 bases clipped from V and 1 base from J, the junction kept 8 bases outside the gene matches. This TCR was sampled from a man in his 60s in good health. The sample comprised blood. The chain recombines TRBV11-2 with TRBJ2-4; 7 bases are a match to TRBD1. CDR3 in amino acids: CASSLNRDSAAKNIQYF. Here the CDR3 DNA reads TGTGCCAGCAGCTTAAACCGGGACAGCGCCGCCAAAAACATTCAGTACTTC.